These 27 T cell receptor beta chains share one sample of origin, sequenced in a study of T cell repertoires in cytomegalovirus infection. No antigen has been identified for these receptors. Using its own MiXCR run on the reads, TCRdb lists one record per CDR3 protein. Seen here are approximately 990,000 distinct CDR3 sequences, around 30% observed once, and the top ten hold around 15%. The input for sequencing was cultured CD8+ T cells from PBMCs, taken from culture after CMV antigen stimulation. The receptors derive from a human donor in good health (CMV status not recorded). Some clones in this sample may be carry-over from other donors' samples.

This clonotype was found a few times. This chain uses TRBV27 with TRBJ1-1; D possibly corresponds to TRBD1 (6 bases). V was clipped by 6 bases and J by 0 bases, with 11 bases between them. Germline assignment: CDR1 MNHEY and CDR2 SMNVEV (reference sequence). There are 14 residues in the CDR3. The CDR3 DNA follows: TGTGCCAGCAGACAGGGAGTTATGAACACTGAAGCTTTCTTT. This gives the protein CASRQGVMNTEAFF.

Ten or more counts support this clonotype. V is TRBV6-1 and J is TRBJ2-1; D remains ambiguous. With 7 bases removed from V and 0 bases from J, the gap between germline ends came to 13 bases. Germline V gene sequence: CDR1 MNHNS, CDR2 SASEGT. This CDR3 spans 15 amino acids. The CDR3 spells CASMPTVRSYNEQFF. In DNA, the CDR3 is TGTGCCAGCATGCCCACCGTTCGCTCCTACAATGAGCAGTTCTTC.

The rearrangement links TRBV28 to TRBJ2-4, with 7 bases aligning to TRBD1. The CDR3 spans 15 residues. V shed 5 bases, J shed 6 bases, and the junction held 10 bases outside the gene matches. Germline values: CDR1 MDHEN, CDR2 SYDVKM. CDR3 protein: CASSLDRVSGNIQYF. In DNA form, the CDR3 reads TGTGCCAGCAGTCTCGACAGGGTCAGTGGAAACATTCAGTACTTC.

The rearrangement links TRBV27 to TRBJ2-1, with 8 bases fitting TRBD2. The CDR3 spans 14 residues. From germline, CDR1 is MNHEY and CDR2 SMNVEV (reference sequence). After removal of 3 bases from V and 8 bases from J, the junction contained 6 bases not matched to a gene. The CDR3 protein is CASSFFLGGDEQFF. CDR3 sequence (DNA): TGTGCCAGCAGTTTCTTCCTCGGGGGGGATGAGCAGTTCTTC.

This clonotype has just a few counts. J is TRBJ1-2 and V is TRBV6-5; the D gene is possibly TRBD1 (5 bases). V lost 0 bases to trimming and J lost 4 bases, with 9 bases between them. This CDR3 spans 14 amino acids. The germline CDR1 and CDR2 sequences are MNHEY and SVGAGI. CDR3 nucleotides: TGTGCCAGCAGTTACTCCCGGGACGGCTATGGCTACACCTTC. Protein: CASSYSRDGYGYTF.

This clonotype was counted once. The chain combines TRBV5-8 with TRBJ2-1, with 9 bases identical to TRBD2. Germline V gene sequence: CDR1 SGHTS, CDR2 YDEGEE. The CDR3 spans 19 residues. V lost 0 bases, J lost 4 bases, and 14 bases stayed unmatched. The CDR3 protein is CASSLERGANGKPYNEQFF. CDR3 coding DNA: TGTGCCAGCAGCTTGGAGCGGGGGGCGAACGGGAAGCCTTACAATGAGCAGTTCTTC.

In DNA form, the CDR3 reads TGTGCCATCAAGGGGGACTATAGCAATCAGCCCCAGCATTTT. It translates to CAIKGDYSNQPQHF. The chain uses TRBV10-3 and TRBJ1-5; D is possibly TRBD1 (6 bases). The CDR3 is 14 residues long. Trimming removed 7 bases from V and 0 bases from J, with 10 bases in between. The germline V gene encodes CDR1 ENHRY and CDR2 SYGVKD.

This clonotype was seen more than once but under ten times. The gene calls are TRBV6-6 and TRBJ1-5; no reliable D call. CDR1 is MNHNY and CDR2 is SVGAGI in the germline V gene (reference sequence). Trimming took 10 bases from V and 0 from J, leaving 4 bases between them. This CDR3 has 11 residues. The DNA for the CDR3 is TGTGCCACAGATAGCAATCAGCCCCAGCATTTT. It is translated as CATDSNQPQHF.

The V gene is TRBV29-1, the J gene TRBJ2-2; no reliable D call. V shed 6 bases and J shed 8 bases, with 10 bases lying between them. This CDR3 is 11 amino acids long. Germline values: CDR1 SQVTM, CDR2 ANQGSEA. CDR3 sequence reads: CSVPSKGELFF. The CDR3 region has the DNA TGCAGCGTCCCCTCGAAAGGGGAGCTGTTTTTT.

V usage is TRBV5-4 and J usage is TRBJ2-1; 11 bases align to TRBD1. The V and J ends lost 5 bases and 7 bases, in that order; junction bases with no gene match: 8. Germline CDR1 is SGHNT and CDR2 is YYREEE (reference sequence). This CDR3 is 15 amino acids long. The CDR3 coding sequence is TGTGCCAGCAGGGGAACCGGGACAGGGGGGAATGAGCAGTTCTTC. Translation: CASRGTGTGGNEQFF.

This chain joins TRBV7-6 and TRBJ1-1; 10 bases are a match to TRBD1. CDR1 is SGHVS, CDR2 FNYEAQ, per germline. V shed 3 bases and J 4 bases; nucleotides not matched to a gene: 5. The CDR3 loop spans 15 amino acids. The CDR3 sequence is CASSLGTGVLTEAFF. CDR3 DNA: TGTGCCAGCAGCTTGGGGACAGGGGTACTCACTGAAGCTTTCTTT. The variable domain in full, with the rest retrieved from reference TRBV7-6 and TRBJ1-1, is GAGVSQSPRYKVTKRGQDVALRCDPISGHVSLYWYRQALGQGPEFLTYFNYEAQQDKSGLPNDRFSAERPEGSISTLTIQRTEQRDSAMYRCASSLGTGVLTEAFFGQGTRLTVV.

The chain recombines TRBV19 with TRBJ2-1, with TRBD2 matching over 10 bases. Germline V lookup: CDR1 LNHDA, CDR2 SQIVND (reference sequence). With V trimmed by 3 bases and J by 4 bases, 3 bases remained unmatched. CDR3 length equals 15 residues. In DNA, the CDR3 is TGTGCCAGTAGTATTGGGACTAGCGCGTACAATGAGCAGTTCTTC. Its protein is CASSIGTSAYNEQFF.

The V and J genes are TRBV7-4 and TRBJ2-3; perhaps D is TRBD1 or TRBD2 (6 bases each). V was trimmed by 5 bases and J by 1 base, leaving 16 bases between them. Germline loops: CDR1 SGHVT, CDR2 SQSDAQ. The CDR3 consists of 16 residues. CDR3 DNA sequence: TGTGCCAGCAGCCCCGGTGGGGGGCCACGCACAGATACGCAGTATTTT. Translated, it gives CASSPGGGPRTDTQYF.

This chain joins TRBV27 and TRBJ2-7, with a possible D match to TRBD1 (5 bases). CDR3 length: 14 amino acids. Germline CDR1 is MNHEY and CDR2 is SMNVEV (reference sequence). Trimming cost V 7 bases and J 5 bases, with 18 bases left between them. CDR3 nucleotide sequence: TGTGCCAGCATGGCAGGGTCTTTATTCAACGAGCAGTACTTC. Amino acid sequence: CASMAGSLFNEQYF.

This chain connects TRBV6-6 to TRBJ1-6; the D gene is possibly TRBD1 (6 bases). The ends were cut back, 0 bases at V and 7 bases at J, with 13 bases in the middle. The germline V gene has CDR1 MNHNY and CDR2 SVGAGI (reference sequence). The CDR3 length is 16 residues. The CDR3 spells CASSYSGWTENSPLHF. The DNA of the CDR3 is TGTGCCAGCAGTTACTCGGGCTGGACAGAGAATTCACCCCTCCACTTT.

This clonotype was seen at least ten times. This rearrangement joins TRBV27 to TRBJ2-3; D is undetermined. Germline CDR1 reads MNHEY; CDR2 reads SMNVEV (reference sequence). Trimming removed 6 bases from V and 2 bases from J, with 6 bases in between. The CDR3 has 12 amino acids. The CDR3 sequence is CASSRPTDTQYF. CDR3 coding DNA: TGTGCCAGCAGCCGCCCCACAGATACGCAGTATTTT.

The chain employs TRBV19 and TRBJ2-1; the match to TRBD2 covers 7 bases. The junction had 1 base not matched to a gene; V was cut back by 1 base and J by 4 bases. In germline, CDR1 is LNHDA, CDR2 SQIVND (reference sequence). This CDR3 has 14 amino acids. The CDR3 DNA is TGTGCCAGTAGTATAGGGGGGGGATACAATGAGCAGTTCTTC. Amino acid sequence: CASSIGGGYNEQFF.

A few counts support this clonotype. J is TRBJ2-7 and V is TRBV4-2; no clear D. CDR1 and CDR2 from the germline V gene are LGHNA and YNFKEQ. The CDR3 is 14 residues long. V was shortened by 3 bases and J by 3 bases, with 12 bases between the two germline ends. This chain's CDR3 is CASSHLPGSYEQYF. CDR3 bases: TGTGCCAGCAGCCACCTCCCCGGCAGCTACGAGCAGTACTTC.

Here the CDR3 DNA reads TGTGCCAGCAGTTACTCGCCGGAGACCCAAGAGACCCAGTACTTC. Its translation is CASSYSPETQETQYF. The chain employs TRBV6-5 and TRBJ2-5; D call uncertain. The CDR3 is 15 amino acids. Deletions cut 0 bases from V and 1 base from J, with 9 bases between. Germline assignment: CDR1 MNHEY and CDR2 SVGAGI.

This clonotype was counted a few times. The V and J genes are TRBV27 and TRBJ2-2; D is unresolved. Germline CDR1 is MNHEY and CDR2 is SMNVEV (reference sequence). The CDR3 loop spans 13 amino acids. Between the trimmed V and J ends, which lost 2 bases and 5 bases, there was a span of 6 bases. The CDR3 nucleotides are TGTGCCAGCAGTTTAGTACGGACCGGGGAGCTGTTTTTT. This codes for CASSLVRTGELFF.

This rearrangement joins TRBV7-1 to TRBJ2-1; the D gene is possibly TRBD2 (7 bases). TRBV7-1 is known as an ORF, though its function is uncertain. Trimming took off 5 bases at V and 8 bases at J, with 22 bases between the two ends. The CDR3 has 16 amino acids. The CDR3 reads CASSPEGGWTIDEQFF. CDR3 in DNA: TGTGCCAGCAGCCCCGAGGGGGGGTGGACAATCGATGAGCAGTTCTTC.

The J gene is TRBJ1-3, the V gene TRBV7-6; perhaps TRBD1 as D (6 bases). CDR1 and CDR2 from the germline V gene are SGHVS and FNYEAQ. With 5 bases removed from V and 8 bases from J, the gap between germline ends came to 22 bases. CDR3 length: 16 amino acids. The CDR3 DNA sequence: TGTGCCAGCAGCCAAACACAGGGCCCTCTGGCAGACACCATATATTTT. Encoded protein: CASSQTQGPLADTIYF.

The chain couples TRBV29-1 to TRBJ2-6; 9 nucleotides match TRBD1. The CDR3 spans 15 residues. Per the germline V gene, CDR1 is SQVTM and CDR2 is ANQGSEA. Trimming cost V 4 bases and J 2 bases; bases outside gene matches: 3. The CDR3 DNA is TGCAGCGTTGGGGACAGGGAGGCTGGGGCCAACGTCCTGACTTTC. Protein product: CSVGDREAGANVLTF.

This clonotype was recorded at least ten times. V usage is TRBV10-3 and J usage is TRBJ1-1; D might be TRBD1 (6 bases). The CDR3 is 13 residues long. Trimming pared 6 bases from V and 1 base from J, leaving 9 bases between. CDR1 and CDR2 from the germline V gene are ENHRY and SYGVKD. CDR3: CAIRLQGNTEAFF. CDR3 nucleotides: TGTGCCATCAGGTTACAGGGGAACACTGAAGCTTTCTTT.

This clonotype was seen a handful of times. The CDR3 nucleotides read TGTGCCAGCAGTTTAACGGCAGGGCTAGGGTACGAGCAGTACTTC. Its protein is CASSLTAGLGYEQYF. V gene TRBV27 combines with J gene TRBJ2-7, with D possibly being TRBD1 (5 bases). The germline CDR1 and CDR2 sequences are MNHEY and SMNVEV (reference sequence). The CDR3 is 15 residues long. V was pared by 2 bases and J by 4 bases, with 15 bases between.

This clonotype was seen a few times. This chain joins TRBV6-2 or TRBV6-3 and TRBJ2-2; D remains unclear. Between the trimmed V and J ends, which lost 6 bases and 5 bases, there was a span of 10 bases. This CDR3 region has 13 residues. Germline V gives CDR1 MNHEY, CDR2 SVGEGT. DNA of the CDR3: TGTGCCAGCAGCCCTTTTGGGACCGGGGAGCTGTTTTTT. Its protein is CASSPFGTGELFF.

This clonotype was observed a handful of times. The genes are TRBV19 and TRBJ1-6; TRBD1 matches 9 bases. V gave up 2 bases and J gave up 10 bases; unmatched junction bases: 3. CDR3 length equals 14 residues. The germline V gene encodes CDR1 LNHDA and CDR2 SQIVND (reference sequence). CDR3 in DNA: TGTGCCAGTAGTATACAGACAGGGGGATCACCCCTCCACTTT. Translation gives CASSIQTGGSPLHF.